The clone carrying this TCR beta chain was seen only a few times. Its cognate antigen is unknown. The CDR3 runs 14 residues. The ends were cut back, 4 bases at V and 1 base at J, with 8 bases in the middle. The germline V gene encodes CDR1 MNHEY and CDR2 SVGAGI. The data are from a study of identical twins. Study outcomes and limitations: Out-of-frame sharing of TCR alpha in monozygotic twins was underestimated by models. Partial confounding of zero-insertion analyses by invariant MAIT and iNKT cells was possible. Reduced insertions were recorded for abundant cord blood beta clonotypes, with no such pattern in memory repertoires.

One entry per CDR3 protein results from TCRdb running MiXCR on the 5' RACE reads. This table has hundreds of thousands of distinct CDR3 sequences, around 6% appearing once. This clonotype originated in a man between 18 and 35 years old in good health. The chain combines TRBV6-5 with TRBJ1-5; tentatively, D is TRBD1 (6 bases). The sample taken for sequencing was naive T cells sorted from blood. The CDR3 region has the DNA TGTGCCAGCAGTTGGGGGGCGAGCAATCAGCCCCAGCATTTT. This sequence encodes CASSWGASNQPQHF.